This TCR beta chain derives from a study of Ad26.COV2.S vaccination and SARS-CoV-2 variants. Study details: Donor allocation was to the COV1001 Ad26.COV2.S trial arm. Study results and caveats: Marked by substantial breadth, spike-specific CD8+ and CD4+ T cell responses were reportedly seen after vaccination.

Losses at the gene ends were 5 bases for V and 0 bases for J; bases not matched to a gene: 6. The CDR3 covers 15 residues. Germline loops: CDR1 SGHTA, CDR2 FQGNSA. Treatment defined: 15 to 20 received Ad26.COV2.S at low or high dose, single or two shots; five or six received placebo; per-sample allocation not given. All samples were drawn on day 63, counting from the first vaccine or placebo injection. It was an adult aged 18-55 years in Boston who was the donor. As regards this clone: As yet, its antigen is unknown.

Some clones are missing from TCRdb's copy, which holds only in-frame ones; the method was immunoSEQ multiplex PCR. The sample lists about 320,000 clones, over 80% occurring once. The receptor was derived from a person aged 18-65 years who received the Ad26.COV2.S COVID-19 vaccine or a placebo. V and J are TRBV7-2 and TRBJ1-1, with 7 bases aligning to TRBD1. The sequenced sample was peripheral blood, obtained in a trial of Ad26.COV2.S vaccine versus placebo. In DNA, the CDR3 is TGTGCCAGCAGCCAAGACAGGGTGGTGAACACTGAAGCTTTCTTT. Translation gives CASSQDRVVNTEAFF.